Listed below are T cell receptor beta chains from one sample, sequenced in a study of blood T cell repertoires in COVID-19. Sequencing used immunoSEQ multiplex PCR; TCRdb keeps in-frame clones, though not all of them. The table shows more than 90,000 clones, with roughly 87% occurring only once. Sequenced: peripheral blood. The receptors originated from a human donor in a cohort sampled during active COVID-19. CDR3s include the opening cysteine and the closing phenylalanine or tryptophan. D genes are given only for firm matches. Size tells how often a clone was seen (once, few, many) or the class of an expanded clone, and some rows leave it out.

cdr3_aa	cdr3_nt	d_call	v_call	j_call	clone_size
CASRAQQMNTEAFF	TGTGCCAGCAGAGCACAGCAGATGAACACTGAAGCTTTCTTT	.	TRBV6-5	TRBJ1-1	.
CASSSLRTGSTGELFF	TGTGCCAGCAGCTCCCTGCGGACAGGGAGCACCGGGGAGCTGTTTTTT	TRBD1	TRBV7-6	TRBJ2-2	.
CASSLWPGGVYEQYF	TGTGCCAGCAGCTTGTGGCCAGGGGGTGTATACGAGCAGTACTTC	TRBD1	TRBV5-8	TRBJ2-7	once
CAWSQGRFGYGYTF	TGTGCCTGGAGTCAGGGAAGGTTTGGCTATGGCTACACCTTC	.	TRBV30	TRBJ1-2	.
CASSGNSGRAYNEQFF	TGTGCCAGCAGCGGTAATAGCGGGAGGGCCTACAATGAGCAGTTCTTC	TRBD2	TRBV7-9	TRBJ2-1	once
CASITGSYGYTF	TGTGCCAGCATCACAGGATCATACGGGTACACCTTC	.	TRBV28	TRBJ1-2	.
CASSAQETQYF	TGTGCCAGCAGCGCGCAAGAGACCCAGTACTTC	.	TRBV9	TRBJ2-5	.
CASRPGLAGEVQYF	TGTGCCAGCAGGCCGGGACTAGCGGGAGAGGTGCAGTACTTC	TRBD2	TRBV6-6	TRBJ2-7	.
CASAGAGISYEQYF	TGCGCCAGCGCGGGAGCGGGAATATCCTACGAGCAGTACTTC	TRBD2	TRBV5-1	TRBJ2-7	.
CASSYGGQGMNTEAFF	TGTGCCAGCAGCTATGGGGGACAGGGAATGAACACTGAAGCTTTCTTT	TRBD1	TRBV7-9	TRBJ1-1	.
CARQGPINQPQHF	TGTGCCAGACAGGGACCGATCAATCAGCCCCAGCATTTT	.	TRBV12-3/TRBV12-4	TRBJ1-5	.
CSVEELQGWFRETQYF	TGCAGCGTTGAAGAGTTGCAGGGGTGGTTCAGAGAGACCCAGTACTTC	.	TRBV29-1	TRBJ2-5	.
CASSLAMSSWQEQYF	TGTGCCAGCAGCTTAGCCATGTCTAGCTGGCAAGAGCAGTACTTC	.	TRBV7-8	TRBJ2-7	.
CASSEIATHEQFF	TGCGCCAGCAGTGAGATTGCAACACATGAGCAGTTCTTC	.	TRBV10-1	TRBJ2-1	.
CASTRTSGYNEQFF	TGTGCCAGCACTCGGACTAGCGGCTACAATGAGCAGTTCTTC	TRBD2	TRBV2	TRBJ2-1	.
CASAGSGGSYNEQFF	TGTGCCAGCGCAGGGAGCGGGGGGTCCTACAATGAGCAGTTCTTC	TRBD2	TRBV6-5	TRBJ2-1	.
CASSLLATQGTQYF	TGTGCCAGCAGTCTACTAGCGACCCAAGGTACCCAGTACTTC	TRBD2	TRBV27	TRBJ2-5	.
CASSLGLAGARADTQYF	TGTGCCAGCTCACTAGGACTAGCGGGCGCCCGGGCAGATACGCAGTATTTT	TRBD2	TRBV18	TRBJ2-3	.
CASSLDRVGQETQYF	TGTGCCAGCAGCCTGGACAGGGTCGGTCAAGAGACCCAGTACTTC	TRBD1	TRBV6-5	TRBJ2-5	once
CAISQREGQSSYNEQFF	TGTGCCATCAGCCAGCGGGAGGGCCAAAGCTCCTACAATGAGCAGTTCTTC	TRBD2	TRBV10-3	TRBJ2-1	.